A single sample gave rise to the 24 T cell receptor beta chains below, sequenced in a study of naive and memory T cell subsets. Ligated cDNA underwent four rounds of PCR with nested alpha and beta constant region primers and SP2. TCRdb re-called the UMI-ligation and nested PCR reads through MiXCR, storing one row per CDR3 protein. Of tens of thousands of distinct CDR3 sequences in the sample, 11% were seen once. Treatment given: skin biopsy from PPD injection site in Mantoux-positive individual. The library had UMIs added by 3' ligation of an oligonucleotide to TCR cDNA. Sequencing used skin, obtained from a tuberculin skin test site. The origin of the receptors is an adult in good health.

The chain recombines TRBV3-1 with TRBJ2-1, with TRBD1 matching over 12 bases. This CDR3 contains 21 residues. Germline lookup yields CDR1 LGHDT and CDR2 YNNKEL (reference sequence). The junction had 15 bases not matched to a gene; V was cut back by 0 bases and J by 3 bases. For the CDR3, the DNA is TGTGCCAGCAGCCAAGATGCCGGGACAGGGGGCTTTTATTTCGTCTACAATGAGCAGTTCTTC. Protein sequence: CASSQDAGTGGFYFVYNEQFF.

The J gene is TRBJ1-5, the V gene TRBV28; 9 nucleotides match TRBD1. Germline V gene lookup returns CDR1 MDHEN and CDR2 SYDVKM. J lost 5 bases, V lost 5 bases, and 7 bases had no gene match. The CDR3 length is 15 residues. The CDR3 nucleotides read TGTGCCAGCAGTCCCGGGACAGGGAATTATCAGCCCCAGCATTTT. Its translation is CASSPGTGNYQPQHF.

This clonotype came up many times. This chain links TRBV29-1 with TRBJ1-1; D is unclear. V was pared by 7 bases and J by 1 base, with 13 bases between. This CDR3 spans 13 amino acids. Germline CDR1 SQVTM, CDR2 ANQGSEA. As DNA, the CDR3 is TGCAGCGGAAAATCTACAGCGAACACTGAAGCTTTCTTT. This encodes CSGKSTANTEAFF.

This clonotype was seen a few times. J is TRBJ2-1 and V is TRBV2; 8 nucleotides agree with TRBD1. V shed 6 bases and J 4 bases; nucleotides not matched to a gene: 2. Germline V lookup: CDR1 SNHLY, CDR2 FYNNEI. CDR3 length: 13 residues. The CDR3 loop is CASRDREYNEQFF. The CDR3 DNA follows: TGTGCCAGCAGGGACAGGGAATACAATGAGCAGTTCTTC.

In this sample, this clonotype turned up many times. The chain uses TRBV13 and TRBJ2-2; tentatively, D is TRBD2 (7 bases). The CDR3 totals 19 residues. Trimming cost V 5 bases and J 0 bases, with 22 bases left between them. Germline V gene data show CDR1 as PRHDT and CDR2 as FYEKMQ (reference sequence). The CDR3 region has the DNA TGTGCCAGCAGCACTAGGGGGGGGGGCGCTTGGACGAACACCGGGGAGCTGTTTTTT. It translates to CASSTRGGGAWTNTGELFF.

This clonotype turned up a few times. The chain has TRBV18 and TRBJ1-1; D not certain. CDR1 and CDR2 from the germline V gene are KGHSH and LQKENI. With 0 bases removed from V and 1 base from J, the gap between germline ends came to 12 bases. This CDR3 region has 16 residues. The CDR3 here is CASSPPGLTGNTEAFF. The CDR3 nucleotides are TGTGCCAGCTCACCACCGGGGTTGACGGGGAACACTGAAGCTTTCTTT.

This clonotype was counted at least ten times. The J gene is TRBJ1-1, the V gene TRBV29-1; 7 bases map to TRBD1. Germline CDR1 reads SQVTM; CDR2 reads ANQGSEA. The CDR3 is 14 amino acids. J lost 5 bases, V lost 8 bases, and 14 bases had no gene match. CDR3 region: CSMRGGESGTEAFF. The CDR3 nucleotides are TGCAGCATGCGAGGGGGCGAGTCGGGTACTGAAGCTTTCTTT.

The chain is built from TRBV12-3 or TRBV12-4 and TRBJ1-3; a possible D gene is TRBD1 (5 bases). The V gene lost 3 bases and the J gene lost 1 base, with 10 bases spanning the gap. This CDR3 is 15 amino acids long. The CDR3 DNA reads TGTGCCAGCAGTTTTGGCAGGGAATCTGGAAACACCATATATTTT. This encodes CASSFGRESGNTIYF.

In this sample, this clonotype turned up many times. The CDR3: CASSEYGAGPTDTQYF. The CDR3 DNA reads as TGTGCCAGCAGCGAATACGGGGCGGGGCCCACAGATACGCAGTATTTT. The rearrangement links TRBV9 to TRBJ2-3; a weak D match, TRBD2 (6 bases). This CDR3 comprises 16 residues. Trimming took 3 bases from V and 2 from J, leaving 16 bases between them. Germline V CDR1 and CDR2: SGDLS, YYNGEE. The whole variable domain, remainder taken from reference TRBV9 and TRBJ2-3, is DSGVTQTPKHLITATGQRVTLRCSPRSGDLSVYWYQQSLDQGLQFLIQYYNGEERAKGNILERFSAQQFPDLHSELNLSSLELGDSALYFCASSEYGAGPTDTQYFGPGTRLTVL.

The V and J genes are TRBV29-1 and TRBJ2-6, with D tentatively TRBD1 or TRBD2 (5 bases each). This CDR3 is built from 16 residues. The germline gives CDR1 SQVTM, CDR2 ANQGSEA. Trimming pared 4 bases from V and 3 bases from J, leaving 16 bases between. The chain's CDR3 is CSVADPPGSGANVLTF. CDR3 in DNA: TGCAGCGTTGCCGACCCTCCAGGGAGTGGGGCCAACGTCCTGACTTTC.

This clonotype was picked up many times. The chain is built from TRBV30 and TRBJ2-1; TRBD2 is a possible D gene (5 bases). The ends were cut back, 5 bases at V and 10 bases at J, with 21 bases in the middle. Germline CDR1 reads GTSNPN; CDR2 reads SVGIG (reference sequence). CDR3 length: 14 amino acids. The CDR3 reads CAWGAGVAAAEQFF. CDR3 bases: TGTGCCTGGGGAGCCGGGGTTGCCGCAGCGGAGCAGTTCTTC.

This clonotype has more than one count but fewer than ten. V usage is TRBV5-8 and J usage is TRBJ1-5; 7 nucleotides match TRBD1. This CDR3 has 16 residues. The ends lost 4 bases at V and 4 bases at J; junction bases unmatched: 11. Germline CDR1 SGHTS, CDR2 YDEGEE. CDR3 coding DNA: TGTGCCAGCAGCCGCACCGGGCAGGGGGTAAATCAGCCCCAGCATTTT. Its translation: CASSRTGQGVNQPQHF.

This clonotype appeared many times. The chain has TRBV3-1 and TRBJ2-1; unclear D gene. CDR1 and CDR2 (germline): LGHDT, YNNKEL (reference sequence). This CDR3 has 14 amino acids. With 1 base removed from V and 0 bases from J, the gap between germline ends came to 4 bases. CDR3 bases: TGTGCCAGCAGCCAAGTAAGCTCCTACAATGAGCAGTTCTTC. This codes for CASSQVSSYNEQFF.

This clonotype was observed at least ten times. The chain recombines TRBV29-1 with TRBJ2-2; the D is unclear. Trimming shortened V by 5 bases and J by 1 base, and 5 bases separated the two germline ends. From germline, CDR1 is SQVTM and CDR2 ANQGSEA. The CDR3 contains 12 residues. The CDR3 here is CSVLGNTGELFF. The DNA for the CDR3 is TGCAGCGTTCTGGGGAACACCGGGGAGCTGTTTTTT.

The chain uses TRBV7-6 and TRBJ2-3; D perhaps matches TRBD2 (5 bases). The CDR3 runs 14 residues. Germline assignment: CDR1 SGHVS and CDR2 FNYEAQ. Deletions cut 5 bases from V and 6 bases from J, with 15 bases between. The CDR3 reads CASSRQESGDTQYF. In nucleotides, the CDR3 is TGTGCCAGCAGCCGTCAGGAGTCGGGGGATACGCAGTATTTT.

This clonotype was seen a handful of times. This chain uses TRBV20-1 with TRBJ1-1; D uncertain. V was cut by 3 bases and J by 5 bases, with 19 bases left in between. There are 15 residues in the CDR3. Germline V gives CDR1 DFQATT, CDR2 SNEGSKA (reference sequence). CDR3 DNA: TGCAGTGCTAGGCCCCCCCTAGGGCGCAGGACTGAAGCTTTCTTT. Amino acids: CSARPPLGRRTEAFF.

This clonotype was counted between two and nine times. The rearrangement links TRBV29-1 to TRBJ2-3, with D possibly TRBD1 on 6 matching bases. Germline loops: CDR1 SQVTM, CDR2 ANQGSEA. The germline V and J ends were trimmed by 4 bases and 3 bases, with 11 bases remaining between them. The CDR3 totals 13 residues. The CDR3 here is CSVVHRVTDTQYF. The CDR3 nucleotides are TGCAGCGTTGTGCACAGGGTTACAGATACGCAGTATTTT.

The rearrangement links TRBV19 to TRBJ2-2; tentative D call: TRBD1 (5 bases). Germline V lookup: CDR1 LNHDA, CDR2 SQIVND (reference sequence). The V end lost 3 bases, the J end lost 1 base, and 12 bases lay between the germline ends. The CDR3 extends over 16 amino acids. The CDR3 sequence is CASSISSTGNTGELFF. CDR3 bases: TGTGCCAGTAGTATTTCGAGCACAGGGAACACCGGGGAGCTGTTTTTT.

This rearrangement joins TRBV27 to TRBJ2-7; no definite D call. Trimming left V 4 bases short and J 4 bases short, with 11 bases between. This CDR3 region has 13 residues. Germline loops: CDR1 MNHEY, CDR2 SMNVEV (reference sequence). CDR3 loop: CASSWAPTYEQYF. As DNA, the CDR3 is TGTGCCAGCAGTTGGGCCCCAACGTACGAGCAGTACTTC.

This clonotype was seen a few times. The chain carries TRBV20-1 and TRBJ1-1, with 7 positions matching TRBD1. V was clipped by 6 bases and J by 2 bases; unmatched bases: 6. Germline V CDR1 and CDR2: DFQATT, SNEGSKA (reference sequence). CDR3 length equals 13 residues. In DNA, the CDR3 is TGCAGTGCCGACAGGGCCTGTAACACTGAAGCTTTCTTT. Residues: CSADRACNTEAFF.

This clonotype was seen repeatedly, ten times or more. The V gene is TRBV7-2, the J gene TRBJ1-2; no firm D call. The germline V and J ends were trimmed by 2 bases and 1 base, with 5 bases remaining between them. The germline V gene has CDR1 SGHTA and CDR2 FQGNSA. This CDR3 region has 13 residues. In DNA form, the CDR3 reads TGTGCCAGCAGCTTAAGGAGTAACTATGGCTACACCTTC. It codes for CASSLRSNYGYTF.

This clonotype was detected a few times. The V call is TRBV2, the J call TRBJ1-1; D remains unclear. This CDR3 has 13 amino acids. Per the germline V gene, CDR1 is SNHLY and CDR2 is FYNNEI. V lost 5 bases, J lost 3 bases, and 10 bases lay in between. The CDR3: CASSNGEYTEAFF. The CDR3 region has the DNA TGTGCCAGCAGTAACGGAGAATACACTGAAGCTTTCTTT.

The gene calls are TRBV10-2 and TRBJ1-1, with 10 bases fitting TRBD1. CDR3 length equals 17 residues. The ends lost 9 bases at V and 0 bases at J; junction bases unmatched: 13. Germline CDR1 is WSHSY and CDR2 is SAAADI. The CDR3 region has the DNA TGCGCCAGTTCTCACCGGGACAGGGGATTGGTGAACACTGAAGCTTTCTTT. Translation: CASSHRDRGLVNTEAFF.

This chain joins TRBV7-8 and TRBJ2-1; 7 nucleotides align to TRBD2. Germline CDR1 is SGHVS and CDR2 is FQNEAQ. CDR3 length: 18 residues. The trim removed 4 bases at V and 8 bases at J, leaving 20 bases unmatched. DNA of the CDR3: TGTGCCAGCAGCTGGGGGAGGGTGACGGGAGTAAATAGGGATGAGCAGTTCTTC. Protein sequence: CASSWGRVTGVNRDEQFF.